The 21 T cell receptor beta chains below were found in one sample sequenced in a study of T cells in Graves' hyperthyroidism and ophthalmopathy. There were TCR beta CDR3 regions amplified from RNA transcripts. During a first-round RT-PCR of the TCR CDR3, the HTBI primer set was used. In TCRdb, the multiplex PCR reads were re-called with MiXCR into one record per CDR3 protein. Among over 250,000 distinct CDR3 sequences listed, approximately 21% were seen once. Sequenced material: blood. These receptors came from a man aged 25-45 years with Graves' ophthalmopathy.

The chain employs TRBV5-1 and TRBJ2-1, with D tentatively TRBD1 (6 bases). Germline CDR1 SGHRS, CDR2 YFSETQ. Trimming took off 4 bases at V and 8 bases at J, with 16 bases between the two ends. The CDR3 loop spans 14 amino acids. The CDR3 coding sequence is TGCGCCAGCAGCCAGCAGGGGCTATTCGATGAGCAGTTCTTC. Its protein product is CASSQQGLFDEQFF.

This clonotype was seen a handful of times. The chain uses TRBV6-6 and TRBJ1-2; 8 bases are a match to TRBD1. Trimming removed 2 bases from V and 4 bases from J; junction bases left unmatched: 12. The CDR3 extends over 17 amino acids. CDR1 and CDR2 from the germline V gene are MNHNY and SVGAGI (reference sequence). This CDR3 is CASSYGGSQGASYGYTF. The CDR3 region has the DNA TGTGCCAGCAGTTACGGTGGTTCCCAGGGGGCCAGCTATGGCTACACCTTC.

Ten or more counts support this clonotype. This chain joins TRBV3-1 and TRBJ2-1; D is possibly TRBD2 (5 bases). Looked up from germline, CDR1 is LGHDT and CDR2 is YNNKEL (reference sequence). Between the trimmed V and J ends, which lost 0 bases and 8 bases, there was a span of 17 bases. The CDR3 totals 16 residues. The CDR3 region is CASSQDTTKVRDEQFF. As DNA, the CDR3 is TGTGCCAGCAGCCAAGATACGACTAAGGTGAGGGATGAGCAGTTCTTC.

For the CDR3, the DNA is TGCGCCAGCAGCCAAGTAAGTCGGCCGAGAGATACGCAGTATTTT. It encodes CASSQVSRPRDTQYF. The gene calls are TRBV4-1 and TRBJ2-3; D remains ambiguous. V was trimmed by 1 base and J by 5 bases, leaving 13 bases between them. Germline lookup yields CDR1 MGHRA and CDR2 YSYEKL. CDR3 length equals 15 residues.

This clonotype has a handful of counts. The CDR3 DNA reads as TGTGCCAGCAGCTTTGGCGGGGCCGGACGTTCACCCCTCCACTTT. This codes for CASSFGGAGRSPLHF. The chain joins TRBV5-5 to TRBJ1-6; D perhaps matches TRBD1 (5 bases). This CDR3 has 15 amino acids. V lost 2 bases and J lost 9, with 15 bases in between. From germline, CDR1 is SGHKS and CDR2 YYEKEE (reference sequence).

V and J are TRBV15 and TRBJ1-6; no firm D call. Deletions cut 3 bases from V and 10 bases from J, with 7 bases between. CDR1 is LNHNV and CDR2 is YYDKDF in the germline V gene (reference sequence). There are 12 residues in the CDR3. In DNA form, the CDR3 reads TGTGCCACCAGCAGGTTCGAGTCACCCCTCCACTTT. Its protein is CATSRFESPLHF. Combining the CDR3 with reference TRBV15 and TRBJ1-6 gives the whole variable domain DAMVIQNPRYQVTQFGKPVTLSCSQTLNHNVMYWYQQKSSQAPKLLFHYYDKDFNNEADTPDNFQSRRPNTSFCFLDIRSPGLGDTAMYLCATSRFESPLHFGNGTRLTVT.

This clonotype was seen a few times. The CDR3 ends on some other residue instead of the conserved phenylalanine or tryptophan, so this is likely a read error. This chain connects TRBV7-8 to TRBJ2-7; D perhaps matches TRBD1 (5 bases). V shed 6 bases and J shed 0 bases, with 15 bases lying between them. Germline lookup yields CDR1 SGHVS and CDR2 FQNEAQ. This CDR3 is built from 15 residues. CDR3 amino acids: CASSFKGDLSYEQYL. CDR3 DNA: TGTGCCAGCAGTTTTAAAGGGGATCTCTCCTACGAGCAGTACCTC.

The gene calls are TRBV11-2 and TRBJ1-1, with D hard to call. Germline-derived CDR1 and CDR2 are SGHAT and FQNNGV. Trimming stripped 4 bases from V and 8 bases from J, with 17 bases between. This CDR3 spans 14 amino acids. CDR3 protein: CASSSSSASGEAFF. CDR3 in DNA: TGTGCCAGCAGCTCCTCGAGTGCTTCGGGGGAAGCTTTCTTT.

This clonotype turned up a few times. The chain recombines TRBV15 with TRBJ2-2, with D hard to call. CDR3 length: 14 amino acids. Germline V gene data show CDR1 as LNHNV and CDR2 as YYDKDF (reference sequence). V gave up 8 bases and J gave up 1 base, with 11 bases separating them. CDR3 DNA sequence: TGTGCCACCCAAGTGTCCAGGAACACCGGGGAGCTGTTTTTT. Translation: CATQVSRNTGELFF.

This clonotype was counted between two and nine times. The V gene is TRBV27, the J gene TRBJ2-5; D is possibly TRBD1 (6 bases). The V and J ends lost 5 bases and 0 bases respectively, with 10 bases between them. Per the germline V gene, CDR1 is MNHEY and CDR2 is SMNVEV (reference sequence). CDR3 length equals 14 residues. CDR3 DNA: TGTGCCAGCAGTCCCCGGGACAACCAAGAGACCCAGTACTTC. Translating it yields CASSPRDNQETQYF.

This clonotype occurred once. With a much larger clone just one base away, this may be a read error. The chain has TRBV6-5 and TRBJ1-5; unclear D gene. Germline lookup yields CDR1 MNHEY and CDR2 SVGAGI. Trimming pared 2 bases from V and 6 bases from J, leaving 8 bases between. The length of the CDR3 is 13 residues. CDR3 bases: TGTGCCAGCAGTTACGGGGAAGGTCAGCCCCAGCATTTT. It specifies CASSYGEGQPQHF.

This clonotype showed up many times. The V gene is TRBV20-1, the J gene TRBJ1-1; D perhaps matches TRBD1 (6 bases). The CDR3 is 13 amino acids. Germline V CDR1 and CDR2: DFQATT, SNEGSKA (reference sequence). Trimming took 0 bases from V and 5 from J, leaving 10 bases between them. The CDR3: CSARDTGQTEAFF. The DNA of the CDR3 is TGCAGTGCTAGAGATACAGGGCAGACTGAAGCTTTCTTT.

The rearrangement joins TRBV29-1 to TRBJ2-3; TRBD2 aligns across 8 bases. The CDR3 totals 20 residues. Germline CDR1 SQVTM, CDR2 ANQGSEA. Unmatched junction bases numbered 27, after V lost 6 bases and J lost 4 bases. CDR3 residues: CSVGWGVVAGAGVRPDTQYF. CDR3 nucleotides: TGCAGCGTCGGATGGGGGGTAGTTGCGGGAGCGGGAGTTCGCCCAGATACGCAGTATTTT.

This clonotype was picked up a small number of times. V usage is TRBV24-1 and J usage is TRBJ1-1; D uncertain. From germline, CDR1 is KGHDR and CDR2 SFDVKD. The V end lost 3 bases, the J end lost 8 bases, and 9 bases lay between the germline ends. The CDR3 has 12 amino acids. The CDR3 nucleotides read TGTGCCACCAGTGATGGACCGCGAGAAGCTTTCTTT. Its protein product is CATSDGPREAFF.

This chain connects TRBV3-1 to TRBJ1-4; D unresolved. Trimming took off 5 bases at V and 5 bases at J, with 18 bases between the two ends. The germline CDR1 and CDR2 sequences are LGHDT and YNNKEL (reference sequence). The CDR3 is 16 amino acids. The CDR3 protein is CASSLGPPRPNEKLFF. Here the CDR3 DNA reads TGTGCCAGCAGCTTAGGCCCACCAAGGCCCAATGAAAAACTGTTTTTT.

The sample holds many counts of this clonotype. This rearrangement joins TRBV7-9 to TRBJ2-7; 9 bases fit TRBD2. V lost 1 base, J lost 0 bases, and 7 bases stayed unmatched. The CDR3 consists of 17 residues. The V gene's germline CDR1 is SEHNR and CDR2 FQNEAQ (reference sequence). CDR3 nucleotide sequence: TGTGCCAGCAGCTTAGACCTAGCGGGGACCGACTCCTACGAGCAGTACTTC. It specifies CASSLDLAGTDSYEQYF. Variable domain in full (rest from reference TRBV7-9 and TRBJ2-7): DTGVSQNPRHKITKRGQNVTFRCDPISEHNRLYWYRQTLGQGPEFLTYFQNEAQLEKSRLLSDRFSAERPKGSFSTLEIQRTEQGDSAMYLCASSLDLAGTDSYEQYFGPGTRLTVT.

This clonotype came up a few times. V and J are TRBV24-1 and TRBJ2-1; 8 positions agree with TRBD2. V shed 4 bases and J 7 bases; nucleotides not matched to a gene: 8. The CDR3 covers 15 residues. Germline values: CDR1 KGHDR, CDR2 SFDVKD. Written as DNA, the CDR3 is TGTGCCACCAGTGACCCGGGGGGGTTTGGGAATGAGCAGTTCTTC. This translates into CATSDPGGFGNEQFF.

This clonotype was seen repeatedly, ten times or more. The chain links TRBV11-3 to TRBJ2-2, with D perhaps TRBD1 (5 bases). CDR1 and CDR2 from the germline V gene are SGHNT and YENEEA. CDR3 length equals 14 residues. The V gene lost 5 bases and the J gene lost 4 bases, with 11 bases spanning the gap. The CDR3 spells CASSGQGSTGELFF. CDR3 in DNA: TGTGCCAGCAGCGGCCAGGGTTCCACCGGGGAGCTGTTTTTT.

CDR3 residues: CASKGSTTYEQYF. Written as DNA, the CDR3 is TGTGCCAGCAAGGGAAGCACGACCTACGAGCAGTACTTC. This chain joins TRBV2 and TRBJ2-7; D not certain. The CDR3 length is 13 residues. V gave up 7 bases and J gave up 2 bases, with 12 bases separating them. The germline V gene has CDR1 SNHLY and CDR2 FYNNEI.

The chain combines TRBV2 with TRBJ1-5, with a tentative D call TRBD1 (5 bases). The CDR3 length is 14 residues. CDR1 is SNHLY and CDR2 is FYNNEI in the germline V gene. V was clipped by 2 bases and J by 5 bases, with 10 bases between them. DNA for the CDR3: TGTGCCAGCAGTGAAAGTCGGGGCCATCAGCCCCAGCATTTT. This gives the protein CASSESRGHQPQHF.

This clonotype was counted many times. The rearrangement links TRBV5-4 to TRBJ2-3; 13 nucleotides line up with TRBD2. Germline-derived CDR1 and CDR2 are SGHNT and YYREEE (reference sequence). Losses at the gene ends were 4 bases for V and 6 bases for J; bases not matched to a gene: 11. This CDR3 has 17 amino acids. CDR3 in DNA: TGTGCCAGCAGCGGAAGCTCCGGGACTAGCGGGACCGATACGCAGTATTTT. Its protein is CASSGSSGTSGTDTQYF.